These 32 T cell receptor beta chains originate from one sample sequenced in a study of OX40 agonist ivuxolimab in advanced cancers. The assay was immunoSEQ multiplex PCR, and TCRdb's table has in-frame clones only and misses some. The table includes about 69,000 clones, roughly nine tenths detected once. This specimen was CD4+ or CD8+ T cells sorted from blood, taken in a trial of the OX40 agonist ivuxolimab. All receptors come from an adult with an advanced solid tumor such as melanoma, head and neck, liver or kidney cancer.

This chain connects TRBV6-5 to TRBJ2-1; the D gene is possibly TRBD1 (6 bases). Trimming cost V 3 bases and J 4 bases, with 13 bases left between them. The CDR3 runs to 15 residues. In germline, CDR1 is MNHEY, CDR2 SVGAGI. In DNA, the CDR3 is TGTGCCAGCAGTTATAATGGGGGCGGGTACAATGAGCAGTTCTTC. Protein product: CASSYNGGGYNEQFF.

In DNA form, the CDR3 reads TGTGCCAGCAGCGCCCAAGGAACAAGGGGGCCGAACACTGAAGCTTTCTTT. The encoded protein is CASSAQGTRGPNTEAFF. The V call is TRBV9, the J call TRBJ1-1; 7 nucleotides agree with TRBD1. The CDR3 extends over 17 amino acids. From germline, CDR1 is SGDLS and CDR2 YYNGEE. Germline trimming cut 3 bases from V and 1 base from J; bases unmatched to any gene: 12.

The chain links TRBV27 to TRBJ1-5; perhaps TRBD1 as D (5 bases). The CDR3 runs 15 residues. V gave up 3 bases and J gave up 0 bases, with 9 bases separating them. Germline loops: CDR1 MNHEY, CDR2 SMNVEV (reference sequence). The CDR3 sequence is CASSFGAYSNQPQHF. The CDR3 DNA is TGTGCCAGCAGTTTTGGGGCCTATAGCAATCAGCCCCAGCATTTT.

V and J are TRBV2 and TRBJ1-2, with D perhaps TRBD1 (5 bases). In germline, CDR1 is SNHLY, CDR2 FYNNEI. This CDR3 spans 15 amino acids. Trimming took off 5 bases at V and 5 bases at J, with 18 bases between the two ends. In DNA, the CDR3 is TGTGCCAGCAGTCAAATGGCAGGGATCCCTTATGGCTACACCTTC. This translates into CASSQMAGIPYGYTF.

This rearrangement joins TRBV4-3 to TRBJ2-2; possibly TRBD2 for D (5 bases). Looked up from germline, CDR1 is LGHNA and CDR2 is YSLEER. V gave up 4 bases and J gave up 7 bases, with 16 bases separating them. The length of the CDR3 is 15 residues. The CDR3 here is CASSPRAARGGELFF. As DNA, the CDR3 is TGCGCCAGCAGCCCTCGAGCGGCCCGGGGCGGGGAGCTGTTTTTT.

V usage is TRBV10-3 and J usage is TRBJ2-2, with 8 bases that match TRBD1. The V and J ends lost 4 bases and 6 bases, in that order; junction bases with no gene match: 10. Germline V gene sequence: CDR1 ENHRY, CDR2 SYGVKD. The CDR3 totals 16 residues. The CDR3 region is CAISADRGKSAGELFF. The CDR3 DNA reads TGTGCCATCAGTGCTGACAGGGGAAAGTCGGCCGGGGAGCTGTTTTTT.

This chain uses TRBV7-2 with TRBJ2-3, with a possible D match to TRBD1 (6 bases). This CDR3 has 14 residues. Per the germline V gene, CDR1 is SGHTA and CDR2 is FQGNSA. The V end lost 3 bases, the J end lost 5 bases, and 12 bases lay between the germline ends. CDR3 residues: CASSLSRGVDTQYF. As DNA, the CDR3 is TGTGCCAGCAGCTTGTCCAGGGGCGTAGATACGCAGTATTTT.

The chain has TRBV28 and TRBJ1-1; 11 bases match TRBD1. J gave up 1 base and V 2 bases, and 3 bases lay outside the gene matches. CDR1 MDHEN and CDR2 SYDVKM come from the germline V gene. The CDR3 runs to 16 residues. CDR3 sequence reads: CASSLGTGGWNTEAFF. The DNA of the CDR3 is TGTGCCAGCAGTTTAGGGACAGGGGGTTGGAACACTGAAGCTTTCTTT.

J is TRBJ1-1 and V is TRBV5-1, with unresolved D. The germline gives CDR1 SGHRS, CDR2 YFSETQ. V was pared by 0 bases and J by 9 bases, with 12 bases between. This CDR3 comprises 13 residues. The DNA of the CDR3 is TGCGCCAGCAGCTTGGAATTGAGGGATAAAGCTTTCTTT. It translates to CASSLELRDKAFF.

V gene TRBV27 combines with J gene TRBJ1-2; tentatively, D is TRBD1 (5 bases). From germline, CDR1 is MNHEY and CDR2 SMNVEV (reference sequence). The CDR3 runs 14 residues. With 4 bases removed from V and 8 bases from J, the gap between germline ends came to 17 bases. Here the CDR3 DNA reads TGTGCCAGCAGTTCTTCCGGGCCGGGGGAGGGCTACACCTTC. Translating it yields CASSSSGPGEGYTF.

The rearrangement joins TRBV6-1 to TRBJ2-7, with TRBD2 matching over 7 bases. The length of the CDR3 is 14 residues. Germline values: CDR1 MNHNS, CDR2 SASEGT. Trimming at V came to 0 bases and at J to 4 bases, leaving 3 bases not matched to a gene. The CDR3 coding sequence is TGTGCCAGCAGTGAAGCGGGAGGGCCTTACGAGCAGTACTTC. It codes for CASSEAGGPYEQYF.

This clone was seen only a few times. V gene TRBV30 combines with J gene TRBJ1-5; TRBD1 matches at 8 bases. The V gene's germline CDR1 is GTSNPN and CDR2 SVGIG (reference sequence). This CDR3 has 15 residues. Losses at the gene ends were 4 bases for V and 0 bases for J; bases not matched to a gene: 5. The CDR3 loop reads CAWTGGKGSNQPQHF. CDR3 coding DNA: TGTGCCTGGACAGGGGGCAAAGGTAGCAATCAGCCCCAGCATTTT.

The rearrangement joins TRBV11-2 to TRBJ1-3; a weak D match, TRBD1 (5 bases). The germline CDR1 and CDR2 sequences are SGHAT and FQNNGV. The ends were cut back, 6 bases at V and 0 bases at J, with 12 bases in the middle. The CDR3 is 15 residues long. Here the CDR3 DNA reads TGTGCCAGCAGACCAGACAGCATCTCTGGAAACACCATATATTTT. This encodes CASRPDSISGNTIYF.

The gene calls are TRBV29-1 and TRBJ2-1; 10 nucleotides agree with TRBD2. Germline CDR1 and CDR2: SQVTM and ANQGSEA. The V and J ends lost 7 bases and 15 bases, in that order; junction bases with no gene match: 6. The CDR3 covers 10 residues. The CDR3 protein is CSALAGGRFF. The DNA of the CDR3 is TGCAGCGCCTTAGCGGGAGGACGGTTCTTC.

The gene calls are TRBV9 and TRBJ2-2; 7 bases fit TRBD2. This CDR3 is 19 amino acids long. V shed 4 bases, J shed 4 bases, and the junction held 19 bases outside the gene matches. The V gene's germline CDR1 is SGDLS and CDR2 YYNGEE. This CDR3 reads CASSPFPPGGGALTGELFF. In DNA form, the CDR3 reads TGTGCCAGCAGCCCCTTTCCTCCGGGAGGCGGTGCCCTCACCGGGGAGCTGTTTTTT.

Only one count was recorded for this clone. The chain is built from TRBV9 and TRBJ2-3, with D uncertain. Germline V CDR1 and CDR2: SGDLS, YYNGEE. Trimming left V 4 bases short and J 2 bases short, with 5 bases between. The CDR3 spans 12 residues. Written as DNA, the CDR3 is TGTGCCAGCAGCCAGTACACAGATACGCAGTATTTT. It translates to CASSQYTDTQYF.

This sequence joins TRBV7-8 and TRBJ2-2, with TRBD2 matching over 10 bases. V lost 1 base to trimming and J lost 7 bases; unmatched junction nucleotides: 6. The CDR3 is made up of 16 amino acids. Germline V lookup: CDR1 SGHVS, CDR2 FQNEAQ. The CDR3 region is CASSLELAGVSGELFF. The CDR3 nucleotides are TGTGCCAGCAGCTTAGAGCTAGCGGGAGTTAGCGGGGAGCTGTTTTTT.

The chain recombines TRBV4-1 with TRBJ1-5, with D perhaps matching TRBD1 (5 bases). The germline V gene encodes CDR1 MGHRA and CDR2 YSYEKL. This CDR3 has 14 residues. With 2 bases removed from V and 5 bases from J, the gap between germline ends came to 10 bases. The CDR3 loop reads CASSQQGADQPQHF. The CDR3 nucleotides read TGCGCCAGCAGCCAACAAGGGGCGGATCAGCCCCAGCATTTT.

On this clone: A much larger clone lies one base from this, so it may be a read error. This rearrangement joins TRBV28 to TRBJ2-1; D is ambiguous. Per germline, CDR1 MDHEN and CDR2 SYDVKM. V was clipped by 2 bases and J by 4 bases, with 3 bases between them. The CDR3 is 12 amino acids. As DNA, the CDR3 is TGTGCCAGCAGTTTAGGTTACAATGAGCAGTTCTTC. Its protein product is CASSLGYNEQFF.

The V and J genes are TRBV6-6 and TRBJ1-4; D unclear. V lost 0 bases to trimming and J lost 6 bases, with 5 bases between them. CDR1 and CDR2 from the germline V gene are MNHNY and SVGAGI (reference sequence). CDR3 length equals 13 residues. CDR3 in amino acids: CASSYSLDEKLFF. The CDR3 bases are TGTGCCAGCAGTTACTCCTTAGATGAAAAACTGTTTTTT.

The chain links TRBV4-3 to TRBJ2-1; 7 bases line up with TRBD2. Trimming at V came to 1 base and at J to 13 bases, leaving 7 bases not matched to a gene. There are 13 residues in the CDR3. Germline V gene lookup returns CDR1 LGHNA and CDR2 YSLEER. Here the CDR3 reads CASSQGPSGPQFF. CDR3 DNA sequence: TGCGCCAGCAGCCAAGGACCTAGCGGCCCTCAGTTCTTC.

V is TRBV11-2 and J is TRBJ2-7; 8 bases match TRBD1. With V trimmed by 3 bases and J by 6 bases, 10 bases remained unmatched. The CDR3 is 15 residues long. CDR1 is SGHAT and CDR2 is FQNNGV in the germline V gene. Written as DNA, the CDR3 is TGTGCCAGCAGCTTGTGGACAGGGCCGGACGTCGAGCAGTACTTC. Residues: CASSLWTGPDVEQYF.

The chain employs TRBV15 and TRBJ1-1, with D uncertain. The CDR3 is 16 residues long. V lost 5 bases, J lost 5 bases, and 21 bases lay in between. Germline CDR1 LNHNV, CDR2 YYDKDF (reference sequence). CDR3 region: CATSPSPLGGETEAFF. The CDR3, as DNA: TGTGCCACCAGCCCTAGCCCACTTGGCGGGGAAACTGAAGCTTTCTTT. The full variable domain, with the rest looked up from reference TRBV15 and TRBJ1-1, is DAMVIQNPRYQVTQFGKPVTLSCSQTLNHNVMYWYQQKSSQAPKLLFHYYDKDFNNEADTPDNFQSRRPNTSFCFLDIRSPGLGDTAMYLCATSPSPLGGETEAFFGQGTRLTVV.

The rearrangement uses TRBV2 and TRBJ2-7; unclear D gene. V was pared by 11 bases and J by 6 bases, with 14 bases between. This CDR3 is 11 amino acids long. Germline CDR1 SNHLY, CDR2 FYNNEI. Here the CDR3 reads CASHDVLEQYF. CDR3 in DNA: TGTGCCTCCCATGACGTTCTCGAGCAGTACTTC.

CDR3 in DNA: TGTGCCAGCAGCTTACTAGTTTATGAGCAGTTCTTC. This codes for CASSLLVYEQFF. The genes are TRBV7-9 and TRBJ2-1; D is unclear. The CDR3 contains 12 residues. V was trimmed by 2 bases and J by 8 bases, leaving 7 bases between them. CDR1 and CDR2 from the germline V gene are SEHNR and FQNEAQ (reference sequence).

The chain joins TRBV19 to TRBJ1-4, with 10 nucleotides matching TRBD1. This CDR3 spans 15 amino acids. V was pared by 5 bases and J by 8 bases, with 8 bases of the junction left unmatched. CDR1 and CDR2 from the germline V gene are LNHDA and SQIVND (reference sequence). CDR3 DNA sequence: TGTGCCAGTAGTTACTCCGGGACAGGGGACGAAAAACTGTTTTTT. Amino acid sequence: CASSYSGTGDEKLFF.

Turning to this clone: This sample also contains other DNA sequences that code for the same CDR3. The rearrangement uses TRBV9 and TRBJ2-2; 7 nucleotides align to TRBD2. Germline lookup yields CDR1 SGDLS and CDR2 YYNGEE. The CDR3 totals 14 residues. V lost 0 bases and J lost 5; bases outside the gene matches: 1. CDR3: CASSVGGGTGELFF. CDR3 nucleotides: TGTGCCAGCAGCGTAGGGGGAGGGACCGGGGAGCTGTTTTTT.

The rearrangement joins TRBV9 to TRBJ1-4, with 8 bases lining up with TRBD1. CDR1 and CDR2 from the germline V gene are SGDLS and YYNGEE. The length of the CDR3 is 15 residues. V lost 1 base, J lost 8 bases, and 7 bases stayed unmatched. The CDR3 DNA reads TGTGCCAGCAGCGTATCCGGGACAGGAAGGGAAAAACTGTTTTTT. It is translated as CASSVSGTGREKLFF.

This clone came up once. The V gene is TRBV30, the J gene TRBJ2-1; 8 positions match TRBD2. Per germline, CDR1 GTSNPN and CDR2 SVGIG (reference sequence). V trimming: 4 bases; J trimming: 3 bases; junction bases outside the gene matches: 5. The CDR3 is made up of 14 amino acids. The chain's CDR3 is CAWIALADYNEQFF. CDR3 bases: TGTGCCTGGATCGCACTAGCGGACTACAATGAGCAGTTCTTC.

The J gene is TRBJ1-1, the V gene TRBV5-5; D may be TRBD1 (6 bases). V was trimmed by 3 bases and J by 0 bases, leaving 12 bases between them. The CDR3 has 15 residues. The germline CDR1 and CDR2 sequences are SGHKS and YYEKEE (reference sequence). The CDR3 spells CASSSPGGVNTEAFF. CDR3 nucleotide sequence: TGTGCCAGCAGCTCCCCGGGGGGCGTGAACACTGAAGCTTTCTTT.

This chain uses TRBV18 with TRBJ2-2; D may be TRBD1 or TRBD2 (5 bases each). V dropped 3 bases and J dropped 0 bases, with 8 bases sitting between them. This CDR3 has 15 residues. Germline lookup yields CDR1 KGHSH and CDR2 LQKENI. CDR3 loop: CASSPGAPNTGELFF. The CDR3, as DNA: TGTGCCAGCTCACCCGGGGCCCCGAACACCGGGGAGCTGTTTTTT.

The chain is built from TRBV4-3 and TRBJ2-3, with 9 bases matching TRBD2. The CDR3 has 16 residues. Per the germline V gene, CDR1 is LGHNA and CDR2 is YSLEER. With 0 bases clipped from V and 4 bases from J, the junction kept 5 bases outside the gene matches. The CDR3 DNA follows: TGCGCCAGCAGCCAAGAAATGGCGGGAGGGGCAGATACGCAGTATTTT. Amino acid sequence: CASSQEMAGGADTQYF.